This is a list of T cell receptor beta chains from one sample in a study of cytomegalovirus exposure and HLA in healthy donors. TCRdb's copy holds only in-frame clones and misses some; the assay was immunoSEQ multiplex PCR. Of 71,000 or so clones listed, roughly 94% are singletons. Sequences were obtained from PBMCs. These receptors all come from a young woman in good health and CMV-seropositive. Both conserved end residues are part of each CDR3. A D gene is named only where the DNA matches it firmly. Clone size is not always given. Where it is, it says once, few, many or a class for expanded clones.

d_call: TRBD2
j_call: TRBJ2-5
clone_size: .
v_call: TRBV28
cdr3_nt: TGTGCCAGCACCCATGGACTAGCGGGTTCCACGACCCAGTACTTC
cdr3_aa: CASTHGLAGSTTQYF

d_call: TRBD1
j_call: TRBJ1-2
clone_size: once
v_call: TRBV5-1
cdr3_nt: TGCGCCAGCAGACTAACAGGGGCCGGGGGTAATGGCTACACCTTC
cdr3_aa: CASRLTGAGGNGYTF

d_call: TRBD2
j_call: TRBJ2-7
clone_size: .
v_call: TRBV19
cdr3_nt: TGTGCCAGTAGTATAGGAGGACTAGTTTACGAGCAGTACTTC
cdr3_aa: CASSIGGLVYEQYF

d_call: .
j_call: TRBJ2-7
clone_size: .
v_call: TRBV6-5
cdr3_nt: TGTGCCAGCAGGGGGGGGCACGAGCAGTACTTC
cdr3_aa: CASRGGHEQYF

d_call: .
j_call: TRBJ1-4
clone_size: .
v_call: TRBV6-1
cdr3_nt: TGTGCCAGCAGCGAACAGTCAACTAATGAAAAACTGTTTTTT
cdr3_aa: CASSEQSTNEKLFF

d_call: TRBD1
j_call: TRBJ2-7
clone_size: .
v_call: TRBV7-3
cdr3_nt: TGTGCCAGCAGCACTGCCGGGACAGGGGACGAGCAGTACTTC
cdr3_aa: CASSTAGTGDEQYF

d_call: TRBD1
j_call: TRBJ1-2
clone_size: .
v_call: TRBV5-6
cdr3_nt: TGTGCCAGCAGCTTACGGACAGGGGGCCTACTTAACTATGGCTACACCTTC
cdr3_aa: CASSLRTGGLLNYGYTF

d_call: .
j_call: TRBJ2-7
clone_size: .
v_call: TRBV6-1
cdr3_nt: TGTGCCAGCGGGGCAGGCGCGTTCTACGAGCAGTACTTC
cdr3_aa: CASGAGAFYEQYF

d_call: TRBD1
j_call: TRBJ1-4
clone_size: .
v_call: TRBV28
cdr3_nt: TGTGCCAGCAGTTTGGTTCCCCGGGACAGGGGAAATGAAAAACTGTTTTTT
cdr3_aa: CASSLVPRDRGNEKLFF

d_call: .
j_call: TRBJ2-6
clone_size: .
v_call: TRBV30
cdr3_nt: TGTGCCTGGGAGCCTATCTCTGGGGCCAACGTCCTGACTTTC
cdr3_aa: CAWEPISGANVLTF

d_call: .
j_call: TRBJ1-4
clone_size: once
v_call: TRBV4-3
cdr3_nt: TGCGCCAGCAGCCAAGCCACAGCGCGAGCTGCGGGCGAAAAACTGTTTTTT
cdr3_aa: CASSQATARAAGEKLFF

d_call: TRBD1
j_call: TRBJ1-1
clone_size: .
v_call: TRBV13
cdr3_nt: TGTGCCAGCAGCTCCCCGAAACCTACAGGGGATGCTTTCTTT
cdr3_aa: CASSSPKPTGDAFF

d_call: .
j_call: TRBJ2-1
clone_size: .
v_call: TRBV7-3
cdr3_nt: TGTGCCAGCAGCTTGCTAGGGGCGCTGAATGAGCAGTTCTTC
cdr3_aa: CASSLLGALNEQFF

d_call: .
j_call: TRBJ1-3
clone_size: .
v_call: TRBV9
cdr3_nt: TGTGCCAGCAGCGTAGGGAGTGGGGGCAGCTCTGGAAACACCATATATTTT
cdr3_aa: CASSVGSGGSSGNTIYF

d_call: TRBD1
j_call: TRBJ2-3
clone_size: .
v_call: TRBV5-1
cdr3_nt: TGCGCCAGCAGCTCGGACAGGGTCACAGATACGCAGTATTTT
cdr3_aa: CASSSDRVTDTQYF

d_call: .
j_call: TRBJ2-2
clone_size: .
v_call: TRBV30
cdr3_nt: TGTGCCTGGAGTGTACCCAGGGGGAACACCGGGGAGCTGTTTTTT
cdr3_aa: CAWSVPRGNTGELFF

d_call: .
j_call: TRBJ1-1
clone_size: .
v_call: TRBV28
cdr3_nt: TGTGCCAGCAGTTTCCGGATCGGGAGGGGCACTGAAGCTTTCTTT
cdr3_aa: CASSFRIGRGTEAFF